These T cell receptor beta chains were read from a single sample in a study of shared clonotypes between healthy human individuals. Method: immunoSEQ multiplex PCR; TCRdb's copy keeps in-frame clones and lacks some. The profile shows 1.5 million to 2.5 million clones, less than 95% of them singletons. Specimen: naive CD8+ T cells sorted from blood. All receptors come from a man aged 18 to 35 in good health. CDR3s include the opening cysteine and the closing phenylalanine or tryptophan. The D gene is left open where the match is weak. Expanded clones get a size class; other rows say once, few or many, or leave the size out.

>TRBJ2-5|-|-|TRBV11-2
CASSPIGGAETQYF
TGTGCCAGCAGTCCGATAGGGGGGGCTGAGACCCAGTACTTC
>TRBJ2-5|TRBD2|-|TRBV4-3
CASSLGGGSETQYF
TGCGCCAGCAGCCTTGGGGGAGGGTCAGAGACCCAGTACTTC
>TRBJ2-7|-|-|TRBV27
CASSFRTDSYEQYF
TGTGCCAGCAGTTTCCGGACCGACTCCTACGAGCAGTACTTC
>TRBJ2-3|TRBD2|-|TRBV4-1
CASSQSGSWTDTQYF
TGCGCCAGCAGCCAGAGCGGGAGTTGGACAGATACGCAGTATTTT
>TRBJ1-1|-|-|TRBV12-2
CASFLRENTEAFF
TGTGCAAGTTTTTTGAGGGAGAACACTGAAGCTTTCTTT
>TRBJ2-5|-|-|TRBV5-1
CASSLEPSGETQYF
TGCGCCAGCAGCTTGGAACCCAGCGGGGAGACCCAGTACTTC
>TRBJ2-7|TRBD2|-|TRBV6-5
CATSLGLAGVYEQYF
TGTGCCACCTCACTAGGCCTAGCGGGGGTTTACGAGCAGTACTTC
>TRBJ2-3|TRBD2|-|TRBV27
CASSFPAGASTDTQYF
TGTGCCAGCAGTTTCCCAGCGGGAGCTAGCACAGATACGCAGTATTTT
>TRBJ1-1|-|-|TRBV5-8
CASSFGGFSTEAFF
TGTGCCAGCAGCTTCGGGGGTTTCTCCACTGAAGCTTTCTTT
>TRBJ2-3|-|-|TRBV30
CAWSVPGGGPQIDTQYF
TGTGCCTGGAGTGTACCTGGGGGGGGGCCTCAAATAGATACGCAGTATTTT
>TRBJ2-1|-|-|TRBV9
CASSVGSYNEQFF
TGTGCCAGCAGCGTAGGTTCCTACAATGAGCAGTTCTTC
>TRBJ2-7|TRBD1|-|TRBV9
CASSEGGSREQYF
TGTGCCAGCAGCGAAGGGGGCTCTAGGGAGCAGTACTTC
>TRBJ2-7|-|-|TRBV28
CASSLIQGGDEQYF
TGTGCCAGCAGTTTAATACAGGGAGGAGACGAGCAGTACTTC
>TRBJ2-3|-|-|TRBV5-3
CARSFPTSTQYF
TGTGCCAGAAGCTTCCCTACCAGTACGCAGTATTTT
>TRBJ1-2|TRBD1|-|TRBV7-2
CASSLSGTGPSGYTF
TGTGCCAGCAGCTTGTCCGGGACAGGACCCTCGGGCTACACCTTC
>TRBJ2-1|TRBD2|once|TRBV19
CASASGSSYNEQFF
TGTGCCAGTGCAAGCGGGAGCTCCTACAATGAGCAGTTCTTC
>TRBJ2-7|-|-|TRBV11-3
CASSLGHGYEQYF
TGTGCCAGCAGCTTAGGACATGGGTACGAGCAGTACTTC
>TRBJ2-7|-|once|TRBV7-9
CASSPTNFAPHEQYF
TGTGCCAGCAGCCCGACGAATTTTGCCCCCCACGAGCAGTACTTC
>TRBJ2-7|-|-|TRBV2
CASIDEQYF
TGTGCCAGCATTGACGAGCAGTACTTC